Listed below are T cell receptor beta chains from one sample, sequenced in a study of Graves' ophthalmopathy and Graves' hyperthyroidism. Each CDR3 protein is one row after TCRdb ran MiXCR on the multiplex PCR reads. The repertoire holds some 1.1 million distinct CDR3 sequences, with 35% to 45% as singletons. Sequenced material: peripheral blood or thyroid tissue (not recorded which). The receptor source for this set is an adult man with Graves' hyperthyroidism. Each CDR3 is given with its conserved first and last residue. A D gene is named only where the DNA matches it firmly. Not every row has a clone size; where given, it reads once, few, many or a size class.

clone_size	v_call	d_call	j_call	cdr3_aa	cdr3_nt
many	TRBV5-1	TRBD1	TRBJ1-1	CASSVDRVAEAFF	TGCGCCAGCAGCGTCGACAGGGTGGCTGAAGCTTTCTTT
many	TRBV24-1	TRBD1	TRBJ1-2	CATGDSSYGYTF	TGTGCCACAGGGGACAGTAGCTATGGCTACACCTTC
-	TRBV29-1	-	TRBJ2-5	CSAEARAPQETQYF	TGCAGCGCTGAAGCTAGAGCCCCACAAGAGACCCAGTACTTC
many	TRBV10-3	TRBD1	TRBJ1-2	CAITENRDRALGYTF	TGTGCCATCACCGAAAACCGGGACAGGGCTTTGGGCTACACCTTC
many	TRBV5-1	TRBD1	TRBJ2-6	CASSWTGVSGANVLTF	TGCGCCAGCAGCTGGACAGGCGTCTCTGGGGCCAACGTCCTGACTTTC
few	TRBV25-1	TRBD2	TRBJ2-7	CASSKPAGGLEEQYF	TGTGCCAGCAGTAAACCAGCGGGAGGGCTCGAGGAGCAGTACTTC
-	TRBV7-2	-	TRBJ2-2	CASSLGPGVNTGELFF	TGTGCCAGCAGCTTAGGTCCAGGGGTGAACACCGGGGAGCTGTTTTTT
many	TRBV6-2/TRBV6-3	TRBD2	TRBJ2-5	CASSLGLAAQETQYF	TGTGCCAGCAGCTTAGGCCTAGCGGCACAAGAGACCCAGTACTTC
-	TRBV25-1	TRBD2	TRBJ2-3	CASSDAGGALDTQYF	TGTGCCAGCAGTGACGCGGGAGGCGCACTAGATACGCAGTATTTT
few	TRBV27	-	TRBJ1-1	CASSLSQQGRGTEAFF	TGTGCCAGCAGTTTATCGCAACAGGGTAGGGGGACTGAAGCTTTCTTT
-	TRBV7-2	-	TRBJ2-7	CASSLVTGSQSYEQYF	TGTGCCAGCAGCTTAGTGACAGGCTCCCAATCCTACGAGCAGTACTTC
-	TRBV29-1	TRBD2	TRBJ2-3	CSVLAGQTTDTQYF	TGCAGCGTCCTAGCGGGACAGACCACAGATACGCAGTATTTT
-	TRBV20-1	TRBD1	TRBJ2-7	CSARKPRDRLYEQYF	TGCAGTGCTAGAAAACCCCGGGACAGACTCTACGAGCAGTACTTC
-	TRBV28	-	TRBJ2-5	CASTSLMETQYF	TGTGCCAGCACTTCCCTAATGGAGACCCAGTACTTC
many	TRBV4-3	-	TRBJ1-2	CASSQRLLTAYGYTF	TGCGCCAGCAGCCAACGACTCTTGACGGCGTATGGCTACACCTTC
few	TRBV29-1	TRBD1	TRBJ1-1	CSTRTGTEAFF	TGCAGCACTCGGACAGGGACTGAAGCTTTCTTT
-	TRBV10-2	-	TRBJ2-2	CASSEDGGNTGELFF	TGCGCCAGCAGTGAGGACGGCGGGAACACCGGGGAGCTGTTTTTT
few	TRBV4-2	TRBD1	TRBJ1-5	CASSQSGTGLNQPQHF	TGTGCCAGCAGTCAATCCGGGACAGGGCTCAATCAGCCCCAGCATTTT
-	TRBV20-1	TRBD2	TRBJ2-5	CSARDAGGQEETQYF	TGCAGTGCTAGAGATGCGGGGGGCCAAGAAGAGACCCAGTACTTC